Presented here are 5 T cell receptor beta chains from one specimen sequenced in a study of Ad26.COV2.S vaccination and SARS-CoV-2 variants. Treatment described: around 19 received Ad26.COV2.S at low or high dose, single or two shots; 5 received placebo; per-sample allocation not given. Sample collection was performed on day 63 after the first vaccine or placebo injection. Here immunoSEQ multiplex PCR was the method, and the copy in TCRdb shows in-frame clones only, minus some. The sample contains hundreds of thousands of clones, about 88% of which appear only once. Sequenced here: peripheral blood, sampled in a trial of Ad26.COV2.S vaccine versus placebo. The receptors derive from a person aged 18-60 years who received the Ad26.COV2.S COVID-19 vaccine or a placebo.

V gene TRBV29-1 combines with J gene TRBJ2-5; possibly TRBD1 or TRBD2 for D (5 bases each). This CDR3 has 13 amino acids. Trimming left V 6 bases short and J 7 bases short, with 18 bases between. CDR1 and CDR2 (germline): SQVTM, ANQGSEA. The DNA of the CDR3 is TGCAGCGTCGAAAGGGGAGTCCCCCGGACCCAGTACTTC. Translated: CSVERGVPRTQYF.

The rearrangement uses TRBV19 and TRBJ1-5; TRBD1 might be the D (6 bases). The CDR3 covers 13 residues. Germline V gene data show CDR1 as LNHDA and CDR2 as SQIVND (reference sequence). The V end lost 8 bases, the J end lost 5 bases, and 13 bases lay between the germline ends. The CDR3 region is CASRGHVYQPQHF. The CDR3 nucleotides are TGTGCCAGTCGGGGGCATGTGTATCAGCCCCAGCATTTT.

The genes are TRBV2 and TRBJ2-6; the D is unclear. V was cut by 5 bases and J by 4 bases, with 12 bases left in between. The germline V gene encodes CDR1 SNHLY and CDR2 FYNNEI. This CDR3 spans 15 amino acids. CDR3 in DNA: TGTGCCAGCAGTCCGAGGTTGCCCGGGGCCAACGTCCTGACTTTC. The encoded protein is CASSPRLPGANVLTF.

V gene TRBV5-1 combines with J gene TRBJ1-3; the D is unclear. The CDR3 covers 14 residues. The germline gives CDR1 SGHRS, CDR2 YFSETQ. The V end lost 0 bases, the J end lost 3 bases, and 7 bases lay between the germline ends. CDR3 region: CASSLVGYGNTIYF. The CDR3 nucleotides read TGCGCCAGCAGCTTGGTGGGATATGGAAACACCATATATTTT.

The chain couples TRBV7-9 to TRBJ1-2; no definite D call. The CDR3 length is 14 residues. Germline CDR1 SEHNR, CDR2 FQNEAQ (reference sequence). V was pared by 3 bases and J by 3 bases, with 11 bases between. This CDR3 is CASSFIGGDYGYTF. DNA for the CDR3: TGTGCCAGCAGCTTTATAGGCGGGGACTATGGCTACACCTTC.